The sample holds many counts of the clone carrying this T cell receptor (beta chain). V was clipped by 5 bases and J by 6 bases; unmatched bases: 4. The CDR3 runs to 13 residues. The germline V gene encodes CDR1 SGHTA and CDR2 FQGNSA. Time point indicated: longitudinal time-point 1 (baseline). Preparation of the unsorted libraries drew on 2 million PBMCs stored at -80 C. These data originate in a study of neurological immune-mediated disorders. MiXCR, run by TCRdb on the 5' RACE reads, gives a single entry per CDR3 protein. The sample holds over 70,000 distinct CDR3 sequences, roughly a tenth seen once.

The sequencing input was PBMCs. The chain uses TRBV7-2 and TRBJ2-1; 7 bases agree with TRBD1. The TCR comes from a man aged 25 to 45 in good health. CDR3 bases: TGTGCCAGCAGCACAAGACAGGGCAATGAGCAGTTCTTC. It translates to CASSTRQGNEQFF.